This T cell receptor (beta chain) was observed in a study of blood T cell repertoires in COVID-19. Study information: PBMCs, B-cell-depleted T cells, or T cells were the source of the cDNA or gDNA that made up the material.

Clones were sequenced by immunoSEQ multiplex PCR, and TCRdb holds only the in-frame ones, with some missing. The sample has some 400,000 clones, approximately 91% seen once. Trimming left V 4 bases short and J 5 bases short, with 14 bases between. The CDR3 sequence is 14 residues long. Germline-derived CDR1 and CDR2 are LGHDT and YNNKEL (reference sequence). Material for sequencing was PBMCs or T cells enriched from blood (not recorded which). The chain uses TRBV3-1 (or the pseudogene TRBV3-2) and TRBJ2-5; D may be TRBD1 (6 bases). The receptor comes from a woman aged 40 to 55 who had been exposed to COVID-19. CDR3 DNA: TGTGCCAGCAGCCCCCCCCGTAGGGGGGAGACCCAGTACTTC. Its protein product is CASSPPRRGETQYF.